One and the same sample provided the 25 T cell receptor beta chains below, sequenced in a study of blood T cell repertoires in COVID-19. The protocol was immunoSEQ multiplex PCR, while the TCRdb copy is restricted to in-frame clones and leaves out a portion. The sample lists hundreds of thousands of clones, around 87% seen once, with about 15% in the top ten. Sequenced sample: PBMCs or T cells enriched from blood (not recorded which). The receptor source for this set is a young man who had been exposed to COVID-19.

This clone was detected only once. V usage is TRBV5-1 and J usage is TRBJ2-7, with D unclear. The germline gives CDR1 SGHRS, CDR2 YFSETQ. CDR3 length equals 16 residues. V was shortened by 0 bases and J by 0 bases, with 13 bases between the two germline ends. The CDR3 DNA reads TGCGCCAGCAGCTTGGGTCTAGGCCAAAGCTCCTACGAGCAGTACTTC. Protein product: CASSLGLGQSSYEQYF.

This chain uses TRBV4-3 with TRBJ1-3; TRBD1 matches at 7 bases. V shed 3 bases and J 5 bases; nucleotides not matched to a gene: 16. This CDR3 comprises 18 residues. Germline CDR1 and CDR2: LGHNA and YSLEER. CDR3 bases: TGCGCCAGCAGCCAGGAGGGGGGAAGAGGGGGCCCCCGAAACACCATATATTTT. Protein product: CASSQEGGRGGPRNTIYF.

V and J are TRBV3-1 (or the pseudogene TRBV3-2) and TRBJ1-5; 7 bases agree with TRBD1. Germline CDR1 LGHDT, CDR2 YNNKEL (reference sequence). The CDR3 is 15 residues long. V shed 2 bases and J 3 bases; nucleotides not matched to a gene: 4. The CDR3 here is CASSQQGGFNQPQHF. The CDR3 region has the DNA TGTGCCAGCAGCCAACAAGGGGGCTTCAATCAGCCCCAGCATTTT.

CDR3 in DNA: TGCGCCAGCAGCTTGGTTAGTAGCGGGGTGAACACCGGGGAGCTGTTTTTT. Amino acids: CASSLVSSGVNTGELFF. The chain joins TRBV5-1 to TRBJ2-2; 8 nucleotides match TRBD2. This CDR3 comprises 17 residues. V shed 0 bases, J shed 1 base, and the junction held 5 bases outside the gene matches. CDR1 SGHRS and CDR2 YFSETQ come from the germline V gene.

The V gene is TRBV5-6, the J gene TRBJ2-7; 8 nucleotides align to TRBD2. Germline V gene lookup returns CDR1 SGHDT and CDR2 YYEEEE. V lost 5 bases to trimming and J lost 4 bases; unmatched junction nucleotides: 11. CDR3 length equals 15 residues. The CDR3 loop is CASSPGRASWYEQYF. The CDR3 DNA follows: TGTGCCAGCAGTCCCGGGAGGGCTAGCTGGTACGAGCAGTACTTC.

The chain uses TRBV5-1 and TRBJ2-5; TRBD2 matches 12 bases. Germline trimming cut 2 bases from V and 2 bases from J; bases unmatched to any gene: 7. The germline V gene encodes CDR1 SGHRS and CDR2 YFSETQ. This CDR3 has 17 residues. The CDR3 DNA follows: TGCGCCAGCAGCTTCCGTCGGACTAGCGGGACGCAAGAGACCCAGTACTTC. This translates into CASSFRRTSGTQETQYF.

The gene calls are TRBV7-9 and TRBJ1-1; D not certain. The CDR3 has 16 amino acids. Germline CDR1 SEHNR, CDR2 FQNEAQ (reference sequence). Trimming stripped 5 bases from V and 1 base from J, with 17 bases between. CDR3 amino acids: CASSPNSGRRNTEAFF. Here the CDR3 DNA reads TGTGCCAGCAGCCCCAACTCGGGTAGGAGGAACACTGAAGCTTTCTTT.

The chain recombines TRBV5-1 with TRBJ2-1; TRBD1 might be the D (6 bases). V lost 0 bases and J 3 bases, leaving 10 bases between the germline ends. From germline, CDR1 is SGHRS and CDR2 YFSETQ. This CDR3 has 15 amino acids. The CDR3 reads CASSLARDNYNEQFF. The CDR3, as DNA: TGCGCCAGCAGCTTGGCACGGGACAACTACAATGAGCAGTTCTTC.

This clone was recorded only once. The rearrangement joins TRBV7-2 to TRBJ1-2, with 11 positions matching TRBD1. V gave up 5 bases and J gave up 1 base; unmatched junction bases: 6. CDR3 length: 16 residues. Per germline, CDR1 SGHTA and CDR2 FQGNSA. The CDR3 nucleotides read TGTGCCAGCAGCCTCAAGGGGACAGGGGGTAACTATGGCTACACCTTC. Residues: CASSLKGTGGNYGYTF.

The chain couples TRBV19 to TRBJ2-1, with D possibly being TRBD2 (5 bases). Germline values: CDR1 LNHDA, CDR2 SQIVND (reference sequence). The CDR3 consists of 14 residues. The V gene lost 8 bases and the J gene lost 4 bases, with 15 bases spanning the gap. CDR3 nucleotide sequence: TGTGCCAGTTCTGAGGGCGGAGATTACAATGAGCAGTTCTTC. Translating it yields CASSEGGDYNEQFF.

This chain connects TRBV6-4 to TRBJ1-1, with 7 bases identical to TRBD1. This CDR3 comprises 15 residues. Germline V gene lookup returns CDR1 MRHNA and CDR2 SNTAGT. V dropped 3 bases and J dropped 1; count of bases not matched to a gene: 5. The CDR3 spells CASSDGRQGNTEAFF. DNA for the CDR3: TGTGCCAGCAGTGATGGCAGACAGGGGAACACTGAAGCTTTCTTT.

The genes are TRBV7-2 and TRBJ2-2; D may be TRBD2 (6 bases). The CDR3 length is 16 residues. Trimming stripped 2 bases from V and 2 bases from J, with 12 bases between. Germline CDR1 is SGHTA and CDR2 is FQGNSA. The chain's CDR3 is CASSLRSGGNTGELFF. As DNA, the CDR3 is TGTGCCAGCAGCTTACGTAGCGGAGGTAACACCGGGGAGCTGTTTTTT.

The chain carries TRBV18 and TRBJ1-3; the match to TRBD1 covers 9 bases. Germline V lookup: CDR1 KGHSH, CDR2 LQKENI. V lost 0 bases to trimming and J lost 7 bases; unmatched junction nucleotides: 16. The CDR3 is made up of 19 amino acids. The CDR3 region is CASSPPDRGHLIRRNTIYF. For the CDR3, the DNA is TGTGCCAGCTCACCACCGGACAGGGGACACCTCATACGGAGGAACACCATATATTTT.

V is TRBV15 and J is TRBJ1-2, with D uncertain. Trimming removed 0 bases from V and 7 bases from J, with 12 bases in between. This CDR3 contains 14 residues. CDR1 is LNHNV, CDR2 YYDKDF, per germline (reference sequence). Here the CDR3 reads CATSRDFQVLGYTF. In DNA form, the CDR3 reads TGTGCCACCAGCAGAGATTTTCAGGTTCTTGGCTACACCTTC. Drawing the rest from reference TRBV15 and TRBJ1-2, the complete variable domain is DAMVIQNPRYQVTQFGKPVTLSCSQTLNHNVMYWYQQKSSQAPKLLFHYYDKDFNNEADTPDNFQSRRPNTSFCFLDIRSPGLGDTAMYLCATSRDFQVLGYTFGSGTRLTVV.

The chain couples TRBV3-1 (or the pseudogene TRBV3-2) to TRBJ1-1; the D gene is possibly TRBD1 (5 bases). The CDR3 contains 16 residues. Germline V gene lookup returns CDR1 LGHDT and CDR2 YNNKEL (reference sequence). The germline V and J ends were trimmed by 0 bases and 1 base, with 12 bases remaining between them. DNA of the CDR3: TGTGCCAGCAGCCAAGAAGGGGCAGGGTCGAACACTGAAGCTTTCTTT. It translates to CASSQEGAGSNTEAFF.

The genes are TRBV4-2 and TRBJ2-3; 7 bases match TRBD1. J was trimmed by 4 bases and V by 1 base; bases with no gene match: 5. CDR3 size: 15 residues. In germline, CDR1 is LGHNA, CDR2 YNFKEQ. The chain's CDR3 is CASSQGGGAADTQYF. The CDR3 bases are TGTGCCAGCAGCCAAGGAGGGGGCGCCGCAGATACGCAGTATTTT.

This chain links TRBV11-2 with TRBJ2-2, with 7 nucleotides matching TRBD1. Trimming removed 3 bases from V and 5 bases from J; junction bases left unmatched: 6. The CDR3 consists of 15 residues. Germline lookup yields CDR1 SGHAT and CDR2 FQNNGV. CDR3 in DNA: TGTGCCAGCAGCTTTGACAGGGCCCAGACCGGGGAGCTGTTTTTT. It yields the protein CASSFDRAQTGELFF.

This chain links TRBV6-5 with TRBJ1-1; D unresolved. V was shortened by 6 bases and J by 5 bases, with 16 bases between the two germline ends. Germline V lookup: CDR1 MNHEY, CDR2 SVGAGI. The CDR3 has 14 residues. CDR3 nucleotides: TGTGCCAGCAGGTTGACGGTCGGGGAGACTGAAGCTTTCTTT. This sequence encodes CASRLTVGETEAFF.

The CDR3 loop is CASAVGGQETQYF. The CDR3 coding sequence is TGTGCCAGCGCCGTGGGGGGCCAAGAGACCCAGTACTTC. The gene calls are TRBV19 and TRBJ2-5; a possible D gene is TRBD2 (6 bases). This CDR3 is built from 13 residues. V was trimmed by 9 bases and J by 1 base, leaving 12 bases between them. CDR1 is LNHDA, CDR2 SQIVND, per germline (reference sequence).

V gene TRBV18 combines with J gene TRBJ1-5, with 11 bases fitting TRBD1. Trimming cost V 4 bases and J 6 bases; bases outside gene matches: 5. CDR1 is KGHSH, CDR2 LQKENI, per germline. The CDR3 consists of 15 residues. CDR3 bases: TGTGCCAGCTCACAAGGGACAGGGGGTAGTCAGCCCCAGCATTTT. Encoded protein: CASSQGTGGSQPQHF.

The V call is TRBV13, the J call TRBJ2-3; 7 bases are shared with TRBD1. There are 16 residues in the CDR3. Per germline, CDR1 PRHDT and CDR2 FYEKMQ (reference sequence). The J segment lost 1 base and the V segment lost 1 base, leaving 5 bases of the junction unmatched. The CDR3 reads CASSLVGTDGTDTQYF. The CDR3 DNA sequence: TGTGCCAGCAGCTTAGTGGGGACAGACGGCACAGATACGCAGTATTTT.

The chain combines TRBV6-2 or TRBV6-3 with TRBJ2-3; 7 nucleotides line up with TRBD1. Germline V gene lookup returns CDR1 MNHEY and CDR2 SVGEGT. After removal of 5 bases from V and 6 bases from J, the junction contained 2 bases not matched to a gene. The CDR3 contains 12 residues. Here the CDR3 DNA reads TGTGCCAGCAGTCAGACAGGGGATACGCAGTATTTT. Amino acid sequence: CASSQTGDTQYF.

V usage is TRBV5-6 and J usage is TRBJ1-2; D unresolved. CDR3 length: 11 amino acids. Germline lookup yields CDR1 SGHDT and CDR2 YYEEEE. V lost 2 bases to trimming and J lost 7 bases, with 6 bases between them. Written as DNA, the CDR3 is TGTGCCAGCAGCTTCACGGGTGGCTACACCTTC. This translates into CASSFTGGYTF.

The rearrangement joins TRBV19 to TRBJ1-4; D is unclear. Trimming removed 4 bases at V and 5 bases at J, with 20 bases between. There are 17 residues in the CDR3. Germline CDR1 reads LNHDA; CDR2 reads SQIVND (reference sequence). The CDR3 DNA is TGTGCCAGTAGTACCCACACCGGTCGGGTGGTCAATGAAAAACTGTTTTTT. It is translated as CASSTHTGRVVNEKLFF.

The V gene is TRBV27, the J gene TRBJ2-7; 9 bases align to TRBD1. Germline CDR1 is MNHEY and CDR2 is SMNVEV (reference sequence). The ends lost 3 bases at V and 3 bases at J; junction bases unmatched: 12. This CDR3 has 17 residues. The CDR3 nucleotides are TGTGCCAGCAGTTTGGGTTCTGGGGGACAGGGACTCTACGAGCAGTACTTC. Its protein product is CASSLGSGGQGLYEQYF.